This paragraph covers one TCR beta chain sequence. Some clones are missing from TCRdb's copy, which holds only in-frame ones; the method was immunoSEQ multiplex PCR. The sample holds tens of thousands of clones; roughly 87% are singletons and the top ten take around a sixth. This entry is derived from a study of blood T cell repertoires in COVID-19. The specimen was peripheral blood. The clonotype originates from a human donor with active COVID-19. The donor label of this sample is uncertain.

The CDR3 protein is CASSPGETNEKLFF. DNA for the CDR3: TGTGCCAGCAGTCCGGGGGAAACTAATGAAAAACTGTTTTTT. This sequence joins TRBV2 and TRBJ1-4; a weak D match, TRBD1 (5 bases). CDR1 SNHLY and CDR2 FYNNEI come from the germline V gene. The CDR3 covers 14 residues. The ends were cut back, 5 bases at V and 1 base at J, with 8 bases in the middle.